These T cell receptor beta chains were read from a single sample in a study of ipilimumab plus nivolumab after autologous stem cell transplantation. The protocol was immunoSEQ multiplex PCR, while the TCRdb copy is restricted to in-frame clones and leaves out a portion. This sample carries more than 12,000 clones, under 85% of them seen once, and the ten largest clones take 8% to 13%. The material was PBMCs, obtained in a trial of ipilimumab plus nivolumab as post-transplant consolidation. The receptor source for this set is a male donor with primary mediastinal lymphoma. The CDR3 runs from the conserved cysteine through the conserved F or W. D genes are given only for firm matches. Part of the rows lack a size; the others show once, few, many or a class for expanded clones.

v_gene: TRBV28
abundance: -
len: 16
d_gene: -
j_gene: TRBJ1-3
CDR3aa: CASSFETPSSGNTIYF
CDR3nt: TGTGCCAGCAGTTTTGAGACACCGAGCTCTGGAAACACCATATATTTT

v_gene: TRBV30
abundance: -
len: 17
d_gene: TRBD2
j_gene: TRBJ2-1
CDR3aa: CAWRSWTSGGSYNEQFF
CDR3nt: TGTGCCTGGCGATCTTGGACTAGCGGGGGATCCTACAATGAGCAGTTCTTC

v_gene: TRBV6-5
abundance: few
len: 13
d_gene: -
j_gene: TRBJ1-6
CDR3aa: CASSGWGNSPLHF
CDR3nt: TGTGCCAGCAGTGGGTGGGGTAATTCACCCCTCCACTTT

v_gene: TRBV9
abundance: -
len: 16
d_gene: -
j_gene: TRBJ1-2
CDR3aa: CASSLGGQGSDYGYTF
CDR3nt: TGTGCCAGCAGCCTTGGGGGGCAGGGCAGCGACTATGGCTACACCTTC

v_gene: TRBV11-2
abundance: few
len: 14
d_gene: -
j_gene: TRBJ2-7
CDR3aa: CATTGDTLTEEQYF
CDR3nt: TGTGCCACAACGGGGGACACGCTAACGGAGGAGCAGTACTTC

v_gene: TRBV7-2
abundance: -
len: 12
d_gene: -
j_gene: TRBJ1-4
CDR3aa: CASSLAGPKLFF
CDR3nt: TGTGCCAGCAGCTTAGCGGGACCAAAACTGTTTTTT

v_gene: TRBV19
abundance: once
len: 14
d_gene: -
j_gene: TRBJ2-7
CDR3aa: CASSPTGSTYEQYF
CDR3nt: TGTGCCAGTAGTCCAACAGGGTCCACCTACGAGCAGTACTTC

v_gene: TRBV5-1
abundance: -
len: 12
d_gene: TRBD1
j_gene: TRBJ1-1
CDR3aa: CASSRGQNEAFF
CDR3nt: TGCGCCAGCAGCAGGGGGCAGAATGAAGCTTTCTTT

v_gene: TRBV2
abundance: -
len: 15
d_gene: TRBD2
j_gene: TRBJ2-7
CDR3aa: CASSGAGGNPYEQYF
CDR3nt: TGTGCCAGCAGTGGGGCGGGAGGGAATCCCTACGAGCAGTACTTC

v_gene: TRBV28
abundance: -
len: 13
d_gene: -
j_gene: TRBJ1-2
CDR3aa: CASSESGVYGYTF
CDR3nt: TGTGCCAGCAGCGAGTCAGGGGTCTATGGCTACACCTTC

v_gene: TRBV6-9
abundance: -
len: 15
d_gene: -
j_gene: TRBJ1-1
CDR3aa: CASSYSVGRNTEAFF
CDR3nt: TGTGCCAGCAGTTACTCGGTAGGGAGGAACACTGAAGCTTTCTTT

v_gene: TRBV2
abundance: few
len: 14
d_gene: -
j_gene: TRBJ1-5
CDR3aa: CASSEANSLQPQHF
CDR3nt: TGTGCCAGCAGTGAAGCGAATAGTTTACAGCCCCAGCATTTT

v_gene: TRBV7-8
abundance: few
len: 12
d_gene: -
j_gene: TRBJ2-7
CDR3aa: CASSPHLRPQYF
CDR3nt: TGTGCCAGCAGCCCGCACTTAAGACCCCAGTACTTC

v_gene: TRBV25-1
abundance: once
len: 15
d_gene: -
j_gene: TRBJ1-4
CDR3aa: CASSDRGVLNEKLFF
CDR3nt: TGTGCCAGCAGTGATCGTGGGGTTTTAAATGAAAAACTGTTTTTT

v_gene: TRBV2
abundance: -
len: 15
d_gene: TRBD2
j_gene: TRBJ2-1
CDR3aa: CARTTSGGSYNEQFF
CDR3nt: TGTGCCAGAACAACTAGCGGGGGGTCCTACAATGAGCAGTTCTTC

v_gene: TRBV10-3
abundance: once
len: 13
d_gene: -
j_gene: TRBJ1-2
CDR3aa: CAISEAGARGYTF
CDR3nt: TGTGCCATCAGCGAGGCTGGGGCCAGGGGCTACACCTTC

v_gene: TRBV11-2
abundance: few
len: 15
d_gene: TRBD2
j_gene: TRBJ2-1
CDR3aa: CASSLETSGRGEQFF
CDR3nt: TGTGCCAGCAGCTTAGAGACTAGCGGGAGAGGTGAGCAGTTCTTC

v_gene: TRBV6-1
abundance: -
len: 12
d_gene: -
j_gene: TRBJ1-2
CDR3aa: CASSEPGYGYTF
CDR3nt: TGTGCCAGCAGTGAACCGGGCTATGGCTACACCTTC

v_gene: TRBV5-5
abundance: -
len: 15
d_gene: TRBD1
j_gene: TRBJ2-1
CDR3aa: CASSWGQGEYNEQFF
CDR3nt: TGTGCCAGCAGCTGGGGACAGGGGGAATACAATGAGCAGTTCTTC

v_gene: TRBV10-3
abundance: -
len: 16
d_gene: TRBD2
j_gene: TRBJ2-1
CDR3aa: CAISESASGVYNEQFF
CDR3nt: TGTGCCATCAGTGAGTCGGCTAGCGGGGTTTACAATGAGCAGTTCTTC

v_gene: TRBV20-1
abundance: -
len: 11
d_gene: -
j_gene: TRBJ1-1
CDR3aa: CSASRPSAAFF
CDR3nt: TGCAGTGCTTCTCGACCGTCCGCGGCTTTCTTT

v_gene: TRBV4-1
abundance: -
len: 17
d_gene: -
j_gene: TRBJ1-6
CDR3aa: CASSQSNEGGFNSPLHF
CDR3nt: TGCGCCAGCAGTCAGTCTAACGAGGGAGGGTTTAATTCACCCCTCCACTTT

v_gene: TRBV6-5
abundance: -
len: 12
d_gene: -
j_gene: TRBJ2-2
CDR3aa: CASSDSTGELFF
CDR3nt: TGTGCCAGCAGTGACAGCACCGGGGAGCTGTTTTTT

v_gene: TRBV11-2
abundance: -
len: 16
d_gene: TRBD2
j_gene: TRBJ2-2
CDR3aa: CASSGGRGGNTGELFF
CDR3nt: TGTGCCAGCAGCGGTGGACGGGGGGGAAACACCGGGGAGCTGTTTTTT

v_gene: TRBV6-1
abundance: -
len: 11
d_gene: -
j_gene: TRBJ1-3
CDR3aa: CAIMVGSSIYF
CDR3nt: TGTGCCATTATGGTGGGGTCTTCCATATATTTT

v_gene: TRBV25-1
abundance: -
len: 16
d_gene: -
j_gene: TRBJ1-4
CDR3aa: CASSEKKAAQNEKLFF
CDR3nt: TGTGCCAGCAGTGAGAAGAAGGCAGCCCAAAATGAAAAACTGTTTTTT

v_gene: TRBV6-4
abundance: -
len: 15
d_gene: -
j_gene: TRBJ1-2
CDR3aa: CASSDSNRHRYGYTF
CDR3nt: TGTGCCAGCAGTGACTCGAATCGGCACCGTTATGGCTACACCTTC

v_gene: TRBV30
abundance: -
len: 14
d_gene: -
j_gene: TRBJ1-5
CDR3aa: CAWEGEQTNQPQHF
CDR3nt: TGTGCCTGGGAGGGCGAGCAAACCAATCAGCCCCAGCATTTT

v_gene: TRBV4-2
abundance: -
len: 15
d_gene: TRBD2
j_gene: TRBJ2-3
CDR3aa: CASSQGGGATDTQYF
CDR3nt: TGTGCCAGCAGCCAAGGCGGGGGGGCCACAGATACGCAGTATTTT

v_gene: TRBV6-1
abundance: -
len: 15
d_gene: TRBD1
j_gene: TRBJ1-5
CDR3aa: CASSEGQGGNQPQHF
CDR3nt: TGTGCCAGCAGCGAGGGACAGGGGGGGAATCAGCCCCAGCATTTT

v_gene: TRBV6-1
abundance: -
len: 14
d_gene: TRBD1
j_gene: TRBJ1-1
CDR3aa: CASSPRGRITEAFF
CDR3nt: TGTGCCAGCAGCCCCAGGGGGCGGATAACTGAAGCTTTCTTT

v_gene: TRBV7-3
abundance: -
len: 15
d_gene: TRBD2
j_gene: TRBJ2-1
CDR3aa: CASSDSGRVSNEQFF
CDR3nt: TGTGCCAGCAGCGATAGCGGGAGGGTATCCAATGAGCAGTTCTTC

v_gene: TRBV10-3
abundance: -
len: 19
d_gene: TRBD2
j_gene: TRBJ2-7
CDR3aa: CAISPGGTSGGAPSYEQYF
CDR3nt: TGTGCCATCAGCCCGGGGGGGACTAGCGGCGGTGCTCCTAGCTACGAGCAGTACTTC

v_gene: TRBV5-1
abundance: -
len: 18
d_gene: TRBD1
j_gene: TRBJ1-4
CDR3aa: CASSLGTGVVLSNEKLFF
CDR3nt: TGCGCCAGCAGCTTGGGGACAGGGGTAGTGCTGTCTAATGAAAAACTGTTTTTT

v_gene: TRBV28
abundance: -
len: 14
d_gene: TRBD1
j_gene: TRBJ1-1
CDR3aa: CASSPQTGGTEAFF
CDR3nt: TGTGCCAGCAGTCCTCAGACAGGGGGCACTGAAGCTTTCTTT

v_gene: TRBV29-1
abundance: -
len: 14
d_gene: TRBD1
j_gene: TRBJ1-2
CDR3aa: CSVEVRRGRKGYTF
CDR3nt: TGCAGCGTTGAAGTGCGCAGGGGGCGGAAGGGCTACACCTTC

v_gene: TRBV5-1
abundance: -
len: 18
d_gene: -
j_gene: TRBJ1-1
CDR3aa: CASSLERPSQGLRTEAFF
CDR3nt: TGCGCCAGCAGCTTGGAAAGACCTAGTCAGGGCTTGAGAACTGAAGCTTTCTTT

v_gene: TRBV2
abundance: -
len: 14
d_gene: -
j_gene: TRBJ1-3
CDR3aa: CASHQTFSGNTIYF
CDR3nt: TGTGCCAGTCACCAGACATTCTCTGGAAACACCATATATTTT

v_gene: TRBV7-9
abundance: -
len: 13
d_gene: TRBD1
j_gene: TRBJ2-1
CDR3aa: CASSYGQGSEQFF
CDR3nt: TGTGCCAGCAGTTATGGACAGGGGAGTGAGCAGTTCTTC

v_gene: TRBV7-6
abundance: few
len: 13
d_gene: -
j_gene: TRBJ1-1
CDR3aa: CASSLAGNTEAFF
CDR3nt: TGTGCCAGCAGCTTAGCAGGGAACACTGAAGCTTTCTTT

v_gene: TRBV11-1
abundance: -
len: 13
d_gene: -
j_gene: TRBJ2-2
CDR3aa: CASSLGKAGELFF
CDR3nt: TGTGCCAGCAGCTTAGGGAAAGCCGGGGAGCTGTTTTTT

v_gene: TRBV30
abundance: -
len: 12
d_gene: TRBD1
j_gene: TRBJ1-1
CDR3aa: CAWSDRGTEAFF
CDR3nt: TGTGCCTGGAGTGACAGGGGGACTGAAGCTTTCTTT

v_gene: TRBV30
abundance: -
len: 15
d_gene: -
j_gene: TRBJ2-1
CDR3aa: CAWVARDSDYNEQFF
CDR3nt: TGTGCCTGGGTTGCCCGGGACTCAGATTACAATGAGCAGTTCTTC

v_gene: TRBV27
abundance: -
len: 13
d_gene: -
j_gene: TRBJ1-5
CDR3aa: CASSSGGVQPQHF
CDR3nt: TGTGCCAGCAGTTCCGGGGGAGTTCAGCCCCAGCATTTT

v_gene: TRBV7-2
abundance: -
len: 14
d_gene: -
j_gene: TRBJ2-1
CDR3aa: CASSLLVRDNEQFF
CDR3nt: TGTGCCAGCAGCTTACTTGTGAGGGATAATGAGCAGTTCTTC